This T cell receptor beta chain was documented in a study of OX40 agonist ivuxolimab in advanced cancers. Measured with immunoSEQ multiplex PCR; TCRdb has only the in-frame clones, and not every one. The profile shows under 85,000 clones, approximately 86% of them singletons. Study-level results: In the expanded peripheral T cells, antigen specificity was never determined.

The cohort excluded patients with autoimmune disease history or systemic immunosuppression. V lost 6 bases and J 4 bases, leaving 7 bases between the germline ends. CDR1 and CDR2 from the germline V gene are MNHNS and SASEGT. The CDR3 is made up of 11 amino acids. As to this clone: Its antigen is unknown.

The genes are TRBV6-1 and TRBJ2-7, with D unresolved. This sequence was found in an adult with an advanced solid tumor such as melanoma, head and neck, liver or kidney cancer. The sequenced sample was CD4+ or CD8+ T cells sorted from blood, obtained in a trial of the OX40 agonist ivuxolimab. This CDR3 is CASRSKYEQYF. The DNA for the CDR3 is TGTGCCAGCAGGAGTAAGTACGAGCAGTACTTC.